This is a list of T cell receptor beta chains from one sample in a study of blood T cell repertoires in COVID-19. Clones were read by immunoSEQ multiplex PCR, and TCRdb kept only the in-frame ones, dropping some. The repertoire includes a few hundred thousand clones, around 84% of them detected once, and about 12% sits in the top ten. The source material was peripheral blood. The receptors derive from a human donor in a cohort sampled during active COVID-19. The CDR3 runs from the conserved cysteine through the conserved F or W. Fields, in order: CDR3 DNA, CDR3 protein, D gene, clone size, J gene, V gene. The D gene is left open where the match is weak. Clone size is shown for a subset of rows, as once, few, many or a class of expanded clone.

CDR3nt: TGCAGCGTACAAAGGACAGCGAACACTGAAGCTTTCTTT
CDR3aa: CSVQRTANTEAFF
d_gene: NA
abundance: NA
j_gene: TRBJ1-1
v_gene: TRBV29-1

CDR3nt: TGTGCCAGCAGTTCCAGGGTGCGGGAGCAGTACTTC
CDR3aa: CASSSRVREQYF
d_gene: NA
abundance: once
j_gene: TRBJ2-7
v_gene: TRBV28

CDR3nt: TGTGCCAGCAGCTTAACGGGGACCTACGAGCAGTACTTC
CDR3aa: CASSLTGTYEQYF
d_gene: NA
abundance: few
j_gene: TRBJ2-7
v_gene: TRBV11-3

CDR3nt: TGTGCCAGCAGCTTGGAAAGACAGGACAATGAGCAGTTCTTC
CDR3aa: CASSLERQDNEQFF
d_gene: NA
abundance: few
j_gene: TRBJ2-1
v_gene: TRBV5-6

CDR3nt: TGTGCCAGCAGCACGGGACTAGCGGGACTCAATGAGCAGTTCTTC
CDR3aa: CASSTGLAGLNEQFF
d_gene: TRBD2
abundance: NA
j_gene: TRBJ2-1
v_gene: TRBV5-4

CDR3nt: TGTGCCAGCAGCCCTAGCGGGAGGATGTCTGAGCAGTTCTTC
CDR3aa: CASSPSGRMSEQFF
d_gene: TRBD2
abundance: once
j_gene: TRBJ2-1
v_gene: TRBV7-9

CDR3nt: TGTGCCAGCAGTCTCTCCCTCGGACTGCTGAACACTGAAGCTTTCTTT
CDR3aa: CASSLSLGLLNTEAFF
d_gene: NA
abundance: NA
j_gene: TRBJ1-1
v_gene: TRBV27

CDR3nt: TGTGCCAGCAGCGCACAGGGTCAAGAGACCCAGTACTTC
CDR3aa: CASSAQGQETQYF
d_gene: NA
abundance: NA
j_gene: TRBJ2-5
v_gene: TRBV3-1/TRBV3-2

CDR3nt: TGTGCCAGCAGGCCCGGCGGGACAGATACGCAGTATTTT
CDR3aa: CASRPGGTDTQYF
d_gene: NA
abundance: NA
j_gene: TRBJ2-3
v_gene: TRBV2

CDR3nt: TGTGCCAGCAGTCCGGGACTTAAGACTGAAGCTTTCTTT
CDR3aa: CASSPGLKTEAFF
d_gene: NA
abundance: NA
j_gene: TRBJ1-1
v_gene: TRBV12-3/TRBV12-4

CDR3nt: TGTGCCAGCAGATCCAGGGGTATTGAGACCCAGTACTTC
CDR3aa: CASRSRGIETQYF
d_gene: NA
abundance: NA
j_gene: TRBJ2-5
v_gene: TRBV5-8

CDR3nt: TGTGCCAGCAGTTACAAGAGGCAGGGTGGGACTGAAGCTTTCTTT
CDR3aa: CASSYKRQGGTEAFF
d_gene: NA
abundance: NA
j_gene: TRBJ1-1
v_gene: TRBV6-5

CDR3nt: TGTGCCAGCAGCTTAGAAAGGTACAGGTTCGATGGCTACACCTTC
CDR3aa: CASSLERYRFDGYTF
d_gene: NA
abundance: NA
j_gene: TRBJ1-2
v_gene: TRBV5-6

CDR3nt: TGTGCCAGCGCCCCGGGACAGGGGTGGACCGGGGAGCTGTTTTTT
CDR3aa: CASAPGQGWTGELFF
d_gene: TRBD1
abundance: NA
j_gene: TRBJ2-2
v_gene: TRBV6-4

CDR3nt: TGTGCCAGTAGCAGACAGGCGGGCAGCTATGGCTACACCTTC
CDR3aa: CASSRQAGSYGYTF
d_gene: NA
abundance: NA
j_gene: TRBJ1-2
v_gene: TRBV19